The clone carrying this T cell receptor (beta chain) has only a few counts. Described time point: pre-sensitization, week 0. Treatment reported: therapeutic diphenylcyclopropenone sensitization with weekly scalp DPC. The data were taken from a study of human T cells and chemical hapten exposure. Germline V gives CDR1 SGDLS, CDR2 YYNGEE. Trimming pared 0 bases from V and 8 bases from J, leaving 8 bases between. This CDR3 spans 12 amino acids. It was the library that attached unique molecular identifiers to individual cDNA molecules. TCRdb fed the RACE reads into MiXCR, producing one record per CDR3 protein. Seen here are 60,000 to 80,000 distinct CDR3 sequences, around 7% observed once, and the top ten hold around 1.6%.

The TCR sequence derives from a woman aged 25 to 39 with alopecia areata. Some clones in this sample may be carry-over from other donors' samples. V is TRBV9 and J is TRBJ1-1; weak D call: TRBD1 (6 bases). Sequencing used whole blood, obtained in connection with sensitization to the hapten diphenylcyclopropenone (DPC). CDR3 coding DNA: TGTGCCAGCAGCGTAGAGGGGGGAGAAGCTTTCTTT. It is translated as CASSVEGGEAFF.